The clone carrying this T cell receptor (beta chain) was observed a single time. What it recognizes is unknown. The sample is drawn from a study of T cell responses to AZD1222 COVID-19 vaccine. Findings of the study overall: Repertoires were sampled only after the peak T cell response.

Sequencing was performed with immunoSEQ multiplex PCR; in TCRdb, only in-frame clones are kept and a portion is missing. The top ten clones hold 3.5% to 5.5% of a sample with some 150,000 clones, 85% to 90% of them seen once. CDR1 and CDR2 (germline): SGHNT, YYREEE (reference sequence). The CDR3 runs to 16 residues. The V gene lost 0 bases and the J gene lost 2 bases, with 11 bases spanning the gap. This receptor was identified in an adult who received the MenACWY meningococcal vaccine as a control. The chain couples TRBV5-4 to TRBJ2-2, with D unclear. The sample here was peripheral blood, taken 28 days after the second dose of the MenACWY control vaccine. CDR3 sequence (DNA): TGTGCCAGCAGCTTGGTGGGCCTACAAAACACCGGGGAGCTGTTTTTT. It is translated as CASSLVGLQNTGELFF.